This T cell receptor beta chain stems from a study of circulating CD8 cells and anti-PD-1 response in melanoma. The wider study: Responders had complete or partial responses; non-responders had stable or progressive disease. Study-wide results and caveats: Some patients were treatment-naive; others were previously treated. DNEG was most diverse; TIGIT repertoires were least diverse.

TCR libraries were prepared from about 15 ng of total RNA with the QIAseq Immune Repertoire TCR panel. One entry per CDR3 protein results from TCRdb running MiXCR on the reads. This table has 350 to 450 distinct CDR3 sequences, 5.5% to 7% appearing once. With V trimmed by 8 bases and J by 3 bases, 7 bases remained unmatched. CDR3 length: 13 amino acids. Germline CDR1 ENHRY, CDR2 SYGVKD. From live CD3+CD8+TCRalphabeta+ cells, four PD-1 and/or TIGIT subsets were sorted. In this sample, this clonotype is large. What it binds is not known. This sequence originates from a human donor with melanoma. Sequences were derived from CD8+ T cells from PBMCs, sampled at baseline or after one month of anti-PD-1 therapy (not recorded which). This rearrangement joins TRBV10-3 to TRBJ2-7, with TRBD1 matching 7 bases. The CDR3, as DNA: TGTGCCATCTTTGAGGGGGCCGGCTACGAGCAGTACTTC. Translating it yields CAIFEGAGYEQYF.